This entry lists 28 T cell receptor beta chains sequenced from one sample in a study of T cells after yellow fever vaccination. TCRdb processed the 5' RACE reads anew with MiXCR; each CDR3 protein has one entry. This sample has 250,000 to 350,000 distinct CDR3 sequences, with 6.5% to 8.5% found just once. Sequences were derived from PBMCs, sampled roughly seven weeks after the first yellow fever vaccination. These receptors were obtained from a young man who received the YFV17D yellow fever vaccine.

The chain employs TRBV5-8 and TRBJ2-7; 8 bases match TRBD2. The germline gives CDR1 SGHTS, CDR2 YDEGEE. V trimming: 3 bases; J trimming: 3 bases; junction bases outside the gene matches: 8. The CDR3 has 15 amino acids. DNA for the CDR3: TGTGCCAGCAGCTACACGGGACTAGTCGGCTACGAGCAGTACGTC. It specifies CASSYTGLVGYEQYV.

This chain uses TRBV6-4 with TRBJ2-3; D possibly uses TRBD1 or TRBD2 (6 bases each). This CDR3 spans 14 amino acids. The germline gives CDR1 MRHNA, CDR2 SNTAGT. V was cut by 6 bases and J by 2 bases, with 12 bases left in between. CDR3 loop: CASRLGGNTDTQYF. The CDR3 DNA follows: TGTGCCAGCAGATTAGGGGGGAACACAGATACGCAGTATTTT.

The chain combines TRBV7-2 with TRBJ1-4; D ambiguous. The germline V gene encodes CDR1 SGHTA and CDR2 FQGNSA. The V and J ends lost 5 bases and 5 bases respectively, with 9 bases between them. This CDR3 has 13 residues. CDR3 protein: CASSLGINEKLFF. As DNA, the CDR3 is TGTGCCAGCAGCCTTGGGATAAATGAAAAACTGTTTTTT.

Many counts were recorded for this clonotype. The rearrangement joins TRBV20-1 to TRBJ2-3; D is perhaps TRBD2 (5 bases). V lost 6 bases and J lost 6, with 19 bases in between. CDR3 length: 14 residues. Germline assignment: CDR1 DFQATT and CDR2 SNEGSKA (reference sequence). For the CDR3, the DNA is TGCAGTGCAGAGCTAAGAGGGCGTCGGGATACGCAGTATTTT. Protein product: CSAELRGRRDTQYF.

CDR3: CASSHDRVGEKLFF. The CDR3 nucleotides are TGCGCCAGCAGCCACGACAGGGTCGGGGAAAAACTGTTTTTT. The chain links TRBV5-1 to TRBJ1-4, with 7 bases identical to TRBD1. The length of the CDR3 is 14 residues. J lost 8 bases, V lost 4 bases, and 8 bases had no gene match. CDR1 is SGHRS and CDR2 is YFSETQ in the germline V gene.

Comments on this clonotype: This may be a read error, as it is one base from a much larger clone. The chain has TRBV7-6 and TRBJ2-5, with D perhaps TRBD2 (6 bases). CDR1 SGHVS and CDR2 FNYEAQ come from the germline V gene. CDR3 length: 15 residues. For the CDR3, the DNA is TGTGCCTGCAGCTTAGAGGGGAGGATGGGGGAGACCCAGTACTTC. Protein: CACSLEGRMGETQYF. Using reference TRBV7-6 and TRBJ2-5 for the parts outside the CDR3, the full variable domain is GAGVSQSPRYKVTKRGQDVALRCDPISGHVSLYWYRQALGQGPEFLTYFNYEAQQDKSGLPNDRFSAERPEGSISTLTIQRTEQRDSAMYRCACSLEGRMGETQYFGPGTRLLVL.

The gene calls are TRBV4-1 and TRBJ2-3, with 7 positions matching TRBD1. The CDR3 runs to 15 residues. Looked up from germline, CDR1 is MGHRA and CDR2 is YSYEKL. After removal of 4 bases from V and 2 bases from J, the junction contained 6 bases not matched to a gene. This CDR3 is CASSPLDRDTDTQYF. CDR3 coding DNA: TGCGCCAGCAGCCCCCTTGACAGGGACACAGATACGCAGTATTTT.

The chain joins TRBV3-1 to TRBJ1-3, with no clear D. Trimming stripped 3 bases from V and 4 bases from J, with 13 bases between. The CDR3 totals 15 residues. CDR1 and CDR2 (germline): LGHDT, YNNKEL (reference sequence). The CDR3 bases are TGTGCCAGCAGCCAGGATCCGACATCGGGAAACACCATATATTTT. Protein product: CASSQDPTSGNTIYF.

V usage is TRBV7-2 and J usage is TRBJ2-3, with TRBD2 as a possible D gene (6 bases). Germline loops: CDR1 SGHTA, CDR2 FQGNSA. The CDR3 is 15 residues long. The V end was cut by 0 bases, the J end by 9 bases, with 16 bases between. The CDR3 sequence: CASSLALIHGGTQYF. The CDR3 DNA sequence: TGTGCCAGCAGCTTAGCGCTGATTCACGGAGGGACGCAGTATTTT.

There are a few counts of this clonotype. The CDR3 loop is CASSPWGLAGGRNTGELFF. The CDR3 DNA follows: TGTGCCAGCAGCCCATGGGGACTAGCGGGGGGAAGGAACACCGGGGAGCTGTTTTTT. This chain connects TRBV11-2 to TRBJ2-2; 15 nucleotides match TRBD2. Germline CDR1 reads SGHAT; CDR2 reads FQNNGV. The CDR3 spans 19 residues. Trimming took 5 bases from V and 1 from J; bases not matched to a gene: 8. Supplemented by reference TRBV11-2 and TRBJ2-2, the full variable domain reads EAGVAQSPRYKIIEKRQSVAFWCNPISGHATLYWYQQILGQGPKLLIQFQNNGVVDDSQLPKDRFSAERLKGVDSTLKIQPAKLEDSAVYLCASSPWGLAGGRNTGELFFGEGSRLTVL.

The chain is built from TRBV5-1 and TRBJ1-4; TRBD1 might be the D (5 bases). With 4 bases removed from V and 8 bases from J, the gap between germline ends came to 18 bases. Germline V gene lookup returns CDR1 SGHRS and CDR2 YFSETQ. The CDR3 spans 15 residues. This chain's CDR3 is CASSAGWGLGEKLFF. CDR3 nucleotide sequence: TGCGCCAGCAGCGCCGGATGGGGCCTTGGGGAAAAACTGTTTTTT.

To note about this clonotype: This may be a read error, as it is one base from a much larger clone. The rearrangement links TRBV7-2 to TRBJ2-1, with 8 bases fitting TRBD1. This CDR3 spans 13 amino acids. From germline, CDR1 is SGHTA and CDR2 FQGNSA. Here the CDR3 DNA reads TGTGCCAGCAGCAGGGACAGGAACAATGAGCCGTTCTTC. It translates to CASSRDRNNEPFF.

This clonotype was recorded a few times. The CDR3 DNA is TGTGCCAGCAGTGAAATCGGCGGGGGGCTCACAGATACGCAGTATTTT. Protein: CASSEIGGGLTDTQYF. The V gene is TRBV2, the J gene TRBJ2-3; 8 nucleotides agree with TRBD2. This CDR3 is built from 16 residues. J lost 2 bases, V lost 2 bases, and 6 bases had no gene match. CDR1 and CDR2 from the germline V gene are SNHLY and FYNNEI.

This clonotype has a handful of counts. This chain's CDR3 is CASSFGRINEKLFF. DNA for the CDR3: TGTGCCAGCAGTTTCGGGCGGATAAATGAAAAACTGTTTTTT. This chain joins TRBV12-3 or TRBV12-4 and TRBJ1-4, with D unclear. V lost 3 bases and J 5 bases, leaving 10 bases between the germline ends. The CDR3 runs to 14 residues.

The chain has TRBV18 and TRBJ2-6, with 8 bases fitting TRBD1. The CDR3 loop spans 15 amino acids. J was trimmed by 3 bases and V by 3 bases; bases with no gene match: 1. Germline loops: CDR1 KGHSH, CDR2 LQKENI. The CDR3 bases are TGTGCCAGCTCACCTGACAGGGGTGGGGCCAACGTCCTGACTTTC. Amino acids: CASSPDRGGANVLTF.

This clonotype was counted only a few times. The rearrangement joins TRBV7-9 to TRBJ2-1; no firm D call. Germline V gene data show CDR1 as SEHNR and CDR2 as FQNEAQ (reference sequence). The V gene lost 5 bases and the J gene lost 7 bases, with 18 bases spanning the gap. This CDR3 is built from 15 residues. The CDR3 DNA reads as TGTGCCAGCAGCGCAGATTCCCGCCCAACGAATGAGCAGTTCTTC. Translation gives CASSADSRPTNEQFF.

The table lists this clonotype with many counts. The chain employs TRBV7-8 and TRBJ2-5; D may be TRBD1 or TRBD2 (5 bases each). This CDR3 is built from 17 residues. V gave up 5 bases and J gave up 5 bases, with 24 bases separating them. Germline lookup yields CDR1 SGHVS and CDR2 FQNEAQ. CDR3 nucleotide sequence: TGTGCCAGCAGCCCCGGTGTGGGTCGTGGGGACGGGGAGACCCAGTACTTC. Translation: CASSPGVGRGDGETQYF.

This clonotype was seen only a few times. The CDR3 protein is CSVRQGAEDEQFF. The CDR3 nucleotides are TGCAGCGTTCGACAGGGGGCCGAAGATGAGCAGTTCTTC. The J gene is TRBJ2-1, the V gene TRBV29-1; 10 positions match TRBD1. V shed 5 bases and J 8 bases; nucleotides not matched to a gene: 6. The CDR3 spans 13 residues. In germline, CDR1 is SQVTM, CDR2 ANQGSEA.

This clonotype has more than one count but fewer than ten. The genes are TRBV27 and TRBJ2-7; D might be TRBD1 or TRBD2, each matching 7 bases. Germline V CDR1 and CDR2: MNHEY, SMNVEV (reference sequence). Between the trimmed V and J ends, which lost 3 bases and 1 base, there was a span of 13 bases. This CDR3 has 15 amino acids. The CDR3 DNA reads as TGTGCCAGCAGTTTTAGGGAGGGGGCTTCCTACGAGCAGTACTTC. This codes for CASSFREGASYEQYF.

In nucleotides, the CDR3 is TGTGCCAGCTCACCGGGACAGGGGTTAAATGAGCAGTTCTTC. This gives the protein CASSPGQGLNEQFF. The V and J genes are TRBV18 and TRBJ2-1, with TRBD1 identical over 10 bases. This CDR3 has 14 amino acids. The V gene's germline CDR1 is KGHSH and CDR2 LQKENI. The V gene end was trimmed by 3 bases and the J gene end by 7 bases; junction bases not matched to a gene: 3.

This clonotype was seen ten or more times. The chain links TRBV6-2 or TRBV6-3 to TRBJ2-3, with unresolved D. The CDR3 consists of 16 residues. Trimming cost V 4 bases and J 5 bases, with 19 bases left between them. CDR1 is MNHEY, CDR2 SVGEGT, per germline. CDR3 sequence (DNA): TGTGCCAGCAGTTCACACTATAGCCTCGAAGAAGATACGCAGTATTTT. Translating it yields CASSSHYSLEEDTQYF.

The V and J genes are TRBV7-2 and TRBJ1-5; 8 nucleotides line up with TRBD1. The CDR3 contains 15 residues. Losses at the gene ends were 4 bases for V and 5 bases for J; bases not matched to a gene: 7. Germline V gene sequence: CDR1 SGHTA, CDR2 FQGNSA. CDR3 sequence reads: CASSSATGVDQPQHF. DNA of the CDR3: TGTGCCAGCAGCTCGGCGACAGGGGTAGATCAGCCCCAGCATTTT.

This clonotype was picked up a small number of times. The chain has TRBV6-1 and TRBJ2-2; D may correspond to TRBD1 or TRBD2 (6 bases each). The CDR3 has 17 residues. V lost 6 bases to trimming and J lost 0 bases, with 17 bases between them. Germline values: CDR1 MNHNS, CDR2 SASEGT. CDR3 DNA sequence: TGTGCCAGCAGGGGATTGGGGGGCGGCCCGAACACCGGGGAGCTGTTTTTT. Encoded protein: CASRGLGGGPNTGELFF.

This clonotype was detected only a few times. The J gene is TRBJ1-2, the V gene TRBV27; 9 nucleotides align to TRBD1. Looked up from germline, CDR1 is MNHEY and CDR2 is SMNVEV (reference sequence). The CDR3 extends over 15 amino acids. Trimming took 4 bases from V and 6 from J; bases not matched to a gene: 9. In DNA form, the CDR3 reads TGTGCCAGCAGTTCGTGGACAGGGGAGCTGAATGGCTACACCTTC. Translated: CASSSWTGELNGYTF.

The sample holds many counts of this clonotype. This chain uses TRBV4-1 with TRBJ2-3; D call uncertain. This CDR3 has 16 amino acids. The germline V and J ends were trimmed by 3 bases and 3 bases, with 16 bases remaining between them. The germline V gene has CDR1 MGHRA and CDR2 YSYEKL. The CDR3: CASSHLGQWITDTQYF. The CDR3 DNA follows: TGCGCCAGCAGCCACCTAGGCCAGTGGATAACAGATACGCAGTATTTT.

The genes are TRBV5-4 and TRBJ2-3, with 11 bases aligning to TRBD2. The CDR3 has 17 amino acids. Germline trimming cut 3 bases from V and 1 base from J; bases unmatched to any gene: 7. CDR1 and CDR2 from the germline V gene are SGHNT and YYREEE (reference sequence). The CDR3: CASSSITSGGGTDTQYF. In nucleotides, the CDR3 is TGTGCCAGCAGCTCAATTACTAGCGGGGGTGGCACAGATACGCAGTATTTT.

The chain is built from TRBV19 and TRBJ2-3, with a possible D match to TRBD1 (6 bases). Germline CDR1 and CDR2: LNHDA and SQIVND (reference sequence). V was shortened by 5 bases and J by 2 bases, with 23 bases between the two germline ends. This CDR3 is built from 18 residues. CDR3 DNA sequence: TGTGCCAGTAGTTCCCCCGTGGGGGCTAACGAATTCACAGATACGCAGTATTTT. Amino acid sequence: CASSSPVGANEFTDTQYF. Based on the CDR3 plus reference TRBV19 and TRBJ2-3, the full variable domain is DGGITQSPKYLFRKEGQNVTLSCEQNLNHDAMYWYRQDPGQGLRLIYYSQIVNDFQKGDIAEGYSVSREKKESFPLTVTSAQKNPTAFYLCASSSPVGANEFTDTQYFGPGTRLTVL.

This clonotype was seen at least ten times. The rearrangement joins TRBV10-2 to TRBJ2-3, with D uncertain. V shed 8 bases and J shed 3 bases, with 9 bases lying between them. The CDR3 consists of 12 residues. Germline V lookup: CDR1 WSHSY, CDR2 SAAADI. Here the CDR3 DNA reads TGCGCCAGCCGCATTGGGACAGATACGCAGTATTTT. This gives the protein CASRIGTDTQYF.